The next 5 T cell receptor beta chains were all read from a single sample in a study of T cell repertoires in cytomegalovirus infection. TCRdb redid the calling of the reads with MiXCR, one entry per CDR3 protein. The sample lists 290,000 or so distinct CDR3 sequences; about 25% were seen once. The sequenced material came from PBMCs. These receptors were taken from a human donor in good health (CMV status not recorded). Some clones in this sample may be carry-over from other donors' samples.

In its sample, this clonotype was seen a few times. The J gene is TRBJ2-7, the V gene TRBV6-2 or TRBV6-3; the D is unclear. The CDR3 covers 12 residues. CDR1 and CDR2 (germline): MNHEY, SVGEGT. Trimming shortened V by 2 bases and J by 7 bases, and 9 bases separated the two germline ends. CDR3 coding DNA: TGTGCCAGCAGTTACGCTGTCCGGGAGCAGTACTTC. Translation: CASSYAVREQYF.

This clonotype was detected ten times or more. V is TRBV24-1 and J is TRBJ2-1, with TRBD2 identical over 14 bases. The germline V gene has CDR1 KGHDR and CDR2 SFDVKD. After removal of 1 base from V and 8 bases from J, the junction contained 6 bases not matched to a gene. The CDR3 has 17 residues. The CDR3 nucleotides are TGTGCCACCAGTGATTTTAGGACTAGCGGGAGGAAAGATGAGCAGTTCTTC. Encoded protein: CATSDFRTSGRKDEQFF.

This chain joins TRBV7-2 and TRBJ1-5; no definite D call. The CDR3 is made up of 15 amino acids. Germline V gene sequence: CDR1 SGHTA, CDR2 FQGNSA. Trimming took 1 base from V and 2 from J, leaving 9 bases between them. CDR3 in DNA: TGTGCCAGCAGCTTAGTTCGCAACCGCAATCAGCCCCAGCATTTT. It is translated as CASSLVRNRNQPQHF.

The J gene is TRBJ1-5, the V gene TRBV15; D ambiguous. This CDR3 spans 13 amino acids. Germline V gene lookup returns CDR1 LNHNV and CDR2 YYDKDF (reference sequence). V was pared by 0 bases and J by 16 bases, with 16 bases between. CDR3 nucleotides: TGTGCCACCAGCAGAGAAGCAGTCCCTAGCAATCATTTT. It is translated as CATSREAVPSNHF. Based on the CDR3 plus reference TRBV15 and TRBJ1-5, the full variable domain is DAMVIQNPRYQVTQFGKPVTLSCSQTLNHNVMYWYQQKSSQAPKLLFHYYDKDFNNEADTPDNFQSRRPNTSFCFLDIRSPGLGDTAMYLCATSREAVPSNHFGDGTRLSIL.

In its sample, this clonotype was seen many times. This sequence joins TRBV6-2 or TRBV6-3 and TRBJ2-1, with TRBD1 identical over 8 bases. The CDR3 length is 14 residues. Germline assignment: CDR1 MNHEY and CDR2 SVGEGT. V was pared by 5 bases and J by 4 bases, with 4 bases of the junction left unmatched. CDR3 bases: TGTGCCAGCAGTAGGCGGACAGGGTACAATGAGCAGTTCTTC. It codes for CASSRRTGYNEQFF.